This TCR beta chain was observed in a study of T cell clones after liver transplantation. Study details: A pre-transplant mixed lymphocyte reaction with TCRbeta sequencing defined graft-donor-reactive clones followed in post-transplant blood. At least one year of complete immunosuppression withdrawal without enzymes over twice normal defined tolerance. Whole-study findings and limits: Donor-reactive sequences fell more than third party-reactive ones, suggesting partial deletion. Rather than being deleted, graft donor-reactive T cells may have moved into the graft.

Note on this clone: What it binds is unknown.

Profiled with immunoSEQ multiplex PCR; TCRdb holds only in-frame clones, not every one. The sample includes over 90,000 clones, about 80% seen only once; the top ten take approximately 3%. From germline, CDR1 is LNHNV and CDR2 YYDKDF (reference sequence). The CDR3 covers 14 residues. Trimming left V 1 base short and J 0 bases short, with 5 bases between. This specimen consisted of CD4+ T cells from blood, obtained roughly 50 months after liver transplant. The chain carries TRBV15 and TRBJ2-3, with D unclear. This clonotype was sampled from a human patient who received a liver transplant. The T cells may partly be graft donor cells. This chain's CDR3 is CATSRVRSTDTQYF. Written as DNA, the CDR3 is TGTGCCACCAGCAGAGTTCGCAGCACAGATACGCAGTATTTT. Variable domain in full (rest from reference TRBV15 and TRBJ2-3): DAMVIQNPRYQVTQFGKPVTLSCSQTLNHNVMYWYQQKSSQAPKLLFHYYDKDFNNEADTPDNFQSRRPNTSFCFLDIRSPGLGDTAMYLCATSRVRSTDTQYFGPGTRLTVL.